This TCR beta chain was recorded in a study of radiation and T cells in renal cell carcinoma. Whole-study results and caveats: In blood, top tumor clones expanded by 2 weeks, shrinking by 4. Without pretreatment biopsies, baseline tumor clonotype presence was undetermined.

Some clones are missing from TCRdb's copy, which holds only in-frame ones; the method was immunoSEQ multiplex PCR. The sample comprises around 170,000 clones, 88% of which are singletons, and over 9% rests with the top ten. As for time point: blood 4 weeks post-SBRT, at nephrectomy. The treatment denotes: 15 Gy SBRT to primary tumor, nephrectomy 4 weeks later. Nephrectomy followed 15 Gy stereotactic body radiation by 4 weeks. After SBRT, blood was collected at 2 and 4 weeks, plus baseline. Remarks on this clone: What it binds is unknown.

The receptor was isolated from a woman in her fifties or sixties with renal cell carcinoma. The sample consisted of blood, taken from a patient whose treatment included radiotherapy and nephrectomy.

The CDR3 DNA reads as TGTGCCAGCAGGGGAGGAAGGGGCTATGGCTACACCTTC. Its translation: CASRGGRGYGYTF. The chain employs TRBV7-9 and TRBJ1-2; TRBD1 might be the D (5 bases). The CDR3 is 13 amino acids. Germline-derived CDR1 and CDR2 are SEHNR and FQNEAQ (reference sequence). V lost 6 bases to trimming and J lost 4 bases, with 12 bases between them.